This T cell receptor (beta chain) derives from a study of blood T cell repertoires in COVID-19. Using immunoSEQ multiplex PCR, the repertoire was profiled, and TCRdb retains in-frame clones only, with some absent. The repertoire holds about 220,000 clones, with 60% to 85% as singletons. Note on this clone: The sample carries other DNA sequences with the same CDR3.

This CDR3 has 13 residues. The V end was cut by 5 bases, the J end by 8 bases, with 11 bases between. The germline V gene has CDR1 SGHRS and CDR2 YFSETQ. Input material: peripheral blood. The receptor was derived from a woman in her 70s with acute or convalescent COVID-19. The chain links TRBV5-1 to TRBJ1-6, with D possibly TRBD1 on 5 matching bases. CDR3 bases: TGCGCCAGCAGGGGGGAGGGCGATTCACCCCTCCACTTT. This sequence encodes CASRGEGDSPLHF.